This entry features one TCR beta chain sequence. Its specificity is unknown. This sample includes further DNA sequences coding for the same CDR3. These data belong to a study of T cell responses to AZD1222 COVID-19 vaccine. Germline V CDR1 and CDR2: SGHNT, YYREEE (reference sequence). This CDR3 region has 14 residues. V was cut by 3 bases and J by 2 bases, with 12 bases left in between. Here immunoSEQ multiplex PCR was the method, and the copy in TCRdb shows in-frame clones only, minus some. Of some 120,000 clones detected, approximately 89% appear once; the ten largest clones hold around 4.4%. The study, taken as a whole, reports: Unmutated variant regions are reportedly the target of nearly half of TCRs that are spike-specific. In a largely white British group with more females than males, clonal diversity was possibly underestimated.

The chain combines TRBV5-4 with TRBJ2-7; D assignment may be TRBD1 or TRBD2 (5 bases each). The receptor was derived from an adult who received the AZD1222 COVID-19 vaccine. The material sequenced was peripheral blood, taken 28 days after the second AZD1222 dose. Here the CDR3 reads CASSSGTVTYEQYF. The CDR3 DNA reads as TGTGCCAGCAGCTCCGGGACGGTGACCTACGAGCAGTACTTC. The whole variable domain, remainder taken from reference TRBV5-4 and TRBJ2-7, is ETGVTQSPTHLIKTRGQQVTLRCSSQSGHNTVSWYQQALGQGPQFIFQYYREEENGRGNFPPRFSGLQFPNYSSELNVNALELDDSALYLCASSSGTVTYEQYFGPGTRLTVT.